This T cell receptor (beta chain) was profiled in a study of long-term antiretroviral therapy in people with HIV. Between the trimmed V and J ends, which lost 5 bases and 5 bases, there was a span of 14 bases. CDR3 length: 14 residues. Looked up from germline, CDR1 is SEHNR and CDR2 is FQNEAQ (reference sequence). Study-wide points: Patients on ART gained diversity, which nonetheless stayed below transplant donor controls. Comparison with controls showed narrower CDR3 length ranges in HIV repertoires.

On this clone itself: What it binds is not known.

An immunoSEQ assay, version v3.0, was performed at survey level. Profiling relied on immunoSEQ multiplex PCR, and the TCRdb table lists in-frame clones only, not all of them. This table has around 25,000 clones, around four fifths appearing once. Every single participant having HIV got treatment inside the United States. The content of samples before DNA extraction was about 1-11 million cryopreserved PBMC. Sequences were derived from unsorted PBMCs, sampled 3 years after starting antiretroviral therapy. The clonotype was recovered from a man in his late teens or twenties with HIV. The chain carries TRBV7-9 and TRBJ2-3; no definite D call. CDR3 loop: CASSHSLWEDTQYF. The CDR3 bases are TGTGCCAGCAGCCACTCTTTGTGGGAAGATACGCAGTATTTT.